This passage covers 22 T cell receptor beta chains from one sample sequenced in a study of metastatic and nonmetastatic thyroid tumors. TCRdb reprocessed the PCR reads via MiXCR. The repertoire holds tens of thousands of clones, with 20% to 30% as singletons. Each patient went into thyroid surgery without having received any treatment. Sequencing was carried out using tumor tissue. The receptors come from a male donor with papillary thyroid cancer or a benign thyroid nodule (not recorded which). Some clones in this sample may be carry-over from other donors' samples.

This clone was detected many times. The chain links TRBV11-2 to TRBJ2-4, with D possibly being TRBD1 (6 bases). The CDR3 is 16 amino acids. Germline V CDR1 and CDR2: SGHAT, FQNNGV. Trimming left V 3 bases short and J 7 bases short, with 19 bases between. The CDR3 DNA reads TGTGCCAGCAGCTTGGGAATGGGCAGGGGTGGGAACATTCAGTACTTC. Amino acids: CASSLGMGRGGNIQYF.

This clone was picked up many times. J is TRBJ2-5 and V is TRBV7-9; 12 bases align to TRBD2. Trimming removed 3 bases from V and 5 bases from J; junction bases left unmatched: 7. This CDR3 comprises 16 residues. CDR1 is SEHNR and CDR2 is FQNEAQ in the germline V gene (reference sequence). Here the CDR3 reads CASSFSTSGRMETQYF. DNA for the CDR3: TGTGCCAGCAGCTTTTCAACTAGCGGGAGGATGGAGACCCAGTACTTC.

This clone was counted only a few times. Given a much more abundant clone one base away, this may be a read error. V and J are TRBV6-1 and TRBJ1-1; D not resolved. V lost 4 bases and J 2 bases, leaving 8 bases between the germline ends. This CDR3 contains 13 residues. Germline CDR1 MNHNS, CDR2 SASEGT. The CDR3 sequence: CASSGVENTEAFF. The CDR3 bases are TGTGCCAGCAGTGGAGTAGAAAACACTGAAGCTTTCTTT.

This clone was seen repeatedly, ten times or more. The chain employs TRBV20-1 and TRBJ2-3; 8 bases map to TRBD1. Unmatched junction bases numbered 12, after V lost 0 bases and J lost 4 bases. CDR1 and CDR2 (germline): DFQATT, SNEGSKA (reference sequence). This CDR3 is 17 amino acids long. CDR3 residues: CSARDPRQGNEADTQYF. DNA for the CDR3: TGCAGTGCTAGAGACCCTAGACAGGGGAACGAAGCAGATACGCAGTATTTT.

The sample holds many counts of this clone. This rearrangement joins TRBV27 to TRBJ2-6, with 8 bases identical to TRBD2. This CDR3 spans 16 amino acids. V trimming: 2 bases; J trimming: 2 bases; junction bases outside the gene matches: 2. Germline CDR1 reads MNHEY; CDR2 reads SMNVEV (reference sequence). DNA for the CDR3: TGTGCCAGCAGTTTAAGGCGGGGGGCTGGGGCCAACGTCCTGACTTTC. Translated, it gives CASSLRRGAGANVLTF.

This clone has at least ten counts. This chain joins TRBV28 and TRBJ2-3; 7 bases are shared with TRBD2. Germline CDR1 reads MDHEN; CDR2 reads SYDVKM. V shed 6 bases, J shed 6 bases, and the junction held 12 bases outside the gene matches. The length of the CDR3 is 15 residues. The CDR3 coding sequence is TGTGCCAGCAGCTCCCCCAGGCGGGAGACGGATACGCAGTATTTT. It translates to CASSSPRRETDTQYF.

In regard to this clone: A much larger clone differs from this one at a single base, so this may be a read error. DNA of the CDR3: TGTGCCAGCAGCTGGACAGTCGATGGCTACATTCAGTACTTC. Amino acid sequence: CASSWTVDGYIQYF. The chain couples TRBV5-5 to TRBJ2-4; TRBD1 is a possible D gene (6 bases). The CDR3 is made up of 14 amino acids. V was pared by 3 bases and J by 8 bases, with 15 bases between. CDR1 and CDR2 from the germline V gene are SGHKS and YYEKEE (reference sequence).

Comments on this clone: A read error may account for a junction end that differs from germline. Here the CDR3 reads CASILGGTSVSEQYF. For the CDR3, the DNA is TGCGCCAGCATCTTGGGGGGGACTAGCGTGAGCGAGCAGTACTTC. V is TRBV5-1 and J is TRBJ2-7; 10 bases are a match to TRBD2. This CDR3 spans 15 amino acids. Germline assignment: CDR1 SGHRS and CDR2 YFSETQ. Based on the CDR3 plus reference TRBV5-1 and TRBJ2-7, the full variable domain is KAGVTQTPRYLIKTRGQQVTLSCSPISGHRSVSWYQQTPGQGLQFLFEYFSETQRNKGNFPGRFSGRQFSNSRSEMNVSTLELGDSALYLCASILGGTSVSEQYFGPGTRLTVT.

Ten or more counts support this clone. The V call is TRBV7-2, the J call TRBJ1-1, with D hard to call. CDR3 size: 15 residues. Germline values: CDR1 SGHTA, CDR2 FQGNSA. V was trimmed by 2 bases and J by 1 base, leaving 11 bases between them. Here the CDR3 DNA reads TGTGCCAGCAGCTTAATTTCCACACAGAACACTGAAGCTTTCTTT. Its translation is CASSLISTQNTEAFF.

The chain uses TRBV11-2 and TRBJ1-1, with 9 bases identical to TRBD1. Germline V lookup: CDR1 SGHAT, CDR2 FQNNGV. The length of the CDR3 is 16 residues. J lost 5 bases, V lost 6 bases, and 13 bases had no gene match. CDR3: CASRQQGASGGTEAFF. CDR3 DNA sequence: TGTGCCAGCAGACAACAGGGGGCGAGTGGTGGGACTGAAGCTTTCTTT.

This clone has a count of ten or more. This chain connects TRBV20-1 to TRBJ1-2; no definite D call. The V gene's germline CDR1 is DFQATT and CDR2 SNEGSKA (reference sequence). The CDR3 runs 13 residues. V was cut by 6 bases and J by 5 bases, with 16 bases left in between. The CDR3 DNA reads TGCAGTGCCACGGACCCTACAGCTTATGGCTACACCTTC. Protein: CSATDPTAYGYTF.

This chain connects TRBV20-1 to TRBJ1-1; D gene uncertain. Between the trimmed V and J ends, which lost 1 base and 0 bases, there was a span of 15 bases. Germline V lookup: CDR1 DFQATT, CDR2 SNEGSKA (reference sequence). The CDR3 contains 16 residues. The CDR3 here is CSARASSAGLNTEAFF. CDR3 DNA sequence: TGCAGTGCTAGAGCCTCCTCGGCAGGATTGAACACTGAAGCTTTCTTT.

This clone was seen many times. This chain links TRBV5-1 with TRBJ1-3; 8 bases line up with TRBD1. This CDR3 comprises 14 residues. CDR1 and CDR2 from the germline V gene are SGHRS and YFSETQ. Unmatched junction bases numbered 3, after V lost 4 bases and J lost 3 bases. CDR3 loop: CASSPGQGGNTIYF. The DNA for the CDR3 is TGCGCCAGCAGCCCCGGACAGGGTGGAAACACCATATATTTT.

The CDR3 spells CSASPTAGSLYEQYF. DNA of the CDR3: TGCAGTGCCTCACCAACGGCAGGGAGCCTCTACGAGCAGTACTTC. The chain uses TRBV20-1 and TRBJ2-7; D is possibly TRBD1 or TRBD2 (5 bases each). There are 15 residues in the CDR3. Germline V gene lookup returns CDR1 DFQATT and CDR2 SNEGSKA (reference sequence). The V end was cut by 6 bases, the J end by 3 bases, with 21 bases between.

This rearrangement joins TRBV7-9 to TRBJ2-4, with D possibly being TRBD2 (5 bases). This CDR3 is built from 15 residues. V shed 5 bases and J shed 6 bases, with 17 bases lying between them. Germline CDR1 reads SEHNR; CDR2 reads FQNEAQ (reference sequence). DNA for the CDR3: TGTGCCAGCAGCCCCCAGGCATGGGCGGGAAACATTCAGTACTTC. Translating gives CASSPQAWAGNIQYF.

The chain uses TRBV6-2 or TRBV6-3 and TRBJ2-7, with D uncertain. V lost 4 bases, J lost 3 bases, and 19 bases lay in between. Germline V gene sequence: CDR1 MNHEY, CDR2 SVGEGT. The CDR3 consists of 16 residues. The CDR3 coding sequence is TGTGCCAGCAGTTCCCCTTCGACATGGCACGGCTACGAGCAGTACTTC. Residues: CASSSPSTWHGYEQYF.

To note about this clone: A much larger clone lies a single base off, so this may be a read error. V and J are TRBV10-3 and TRBJ1-1; TRBD1 is a possible D gene (6 bases). CDR3 size: 18 residues. V lost 4 bases to trimming and J lost 0 bases, with 21 bases between them. CDR1 and CDR2 (germline): ENHRY, SYGVKD. The CDR3 reads CAISGRGCDRIMNTEAFF. CDR3 nucleotides: TGTGCCATCAGTGGGCGGGGGTGTGACAGGATTATGAACACTGAAGCTTTCTTT.

Relative to its sample, this clone is medium-sized. This rearrangement joins TRBV6-1 to TRBJ2-2; D gene ambiguous. The V end was cut by 10 bases, the J end by 2 bases, with 11 bases between. CDR1 and CDR2 (germline): MNHNS, SASEGT. CDR3 length: 13 residues. The DNA for the CDR3 is TGTGCCACCTCGACACCAAACACCGGGGAGCTGTTTTTT. It is translated as CATSTPNTGELFF.

Notes on this clone: Given a much more abundant clone one base away, this may be a read error. The sample carries other DNA sequences with the same CDR3. J is TRBJ2-1 and V is TRBV10-3, with TRBD1 matching over 8 bases. CDR1 and CDR2 from the germline V gene are ENHRY and SYGVKD. V lost 4 bases, J lost 7 bases, and 12 bases stayed unmatched. This CDR3 has 16 amino acids. Here the CDR3 DNA reads TGTGCCATCAGTGTCACCCCGGACAGGGTTGGAAATGAGCAGTTCTTC. Protein sequence: CAISVTPDRVGNEQFF.

This clone is termed medium-sized. This chain links TRBV5-1 with TRBJ2-7, with TRBD2 as a possible D gene (5 bases). This CDR3 has 13 amino acids. V was cut by 0 bases and J by 3 bases, with 7 bases left in between. The germline CDR1 and CDR2 sequences are SGHRS and YFSETQ. The DNA of the CDR3 is TGCGCCAGCAGCTTGGAGAGGGTCTACGAGCAGTACTTC. This encodes CASSLERVYEQYF.

A remark on this clone: The junction and the germline gene differ at one end; a read error may be behind it. The gene calls are TRBV7-2 and TRBJ1-6, with TRBD1 as a possible D gene (6 bases). The CDR3 is made up of 14 amino acids. Germline loops: CDR1 SGHTA, CDR2 FQGNSA. CDR3 bases: TGTGCCAGCAGCTCAAGGGGGATCGGGTCACCCCTCAACTTT. Its translation: CASSSRGIGSPLNF.

This clone was counted many times. The chain couples TRBV29-1 to TRBJ1-2; the match to TRBD1 covers 8 bases. Looked up from germline, CDR1 is SQVTM and CDR2 is ANQGSEA. J gave up 8 bases and V 3 bases, and 5 bases lay outside the gene matches. The CDR3 has 12 residues. The CDR3 DNA is TGCAGCGTTGAGACAGGGGCAGAGGGCTACACCTTC. This gives the protein CSVETGAEGYTF. The full variable domain, in which reference TRBV29-1 and TRBJ1-2 provide the parts outside the CDR3, is SAVISQKPSRDICQRGTSLTIQCQVDSQVTMMFWYRQQPGQSLTLIATANQGSEATYESGFVIDKFPISRPNLTFSTLTVSNMSPEDSSIYLCSVETGAEGYTFGSGTRLTVV.